What follows describes a single TCR beta chain. Original analysis: Estimation of nucleated cell counts relied on the amplification of reference gene primers. Data came from immunoSEQ multiplex PCR; TCRdb stores just in-frame clones and leaves some out. V, J and clone size are those of that table, while D and trimming were read from the DNA. The top ten clones hold around 44% of a sample with tens of thousands of clones, under 90% of them seen once. This specimen comes from a study of blood T cell repertoires in COVID-19. The V gene lost 7 bases and the J gene lost 0 bases, with 4 bases spanning the gap. Germline loops: CDR1 MNHEY, CDR2 SVGAGI. There are 12 residues in the CDR3.

Specimen: peripheral blood. The source of this sequence is a human donor in a cohort sampled during active COVID-19. J is TRBJ1-3 and V is TRBV6-5; D is undetermined. CDR3 in amino acids: CASTSSGNTIYF. DNA for the CDR3: TGTGCCAGCACTTCCTCTGGAAACACCATATATTTT.